This TCR beta chain was retrieved from a study of shared clonotypes between healthy human individuals. Sorted subsets were amplified in replicate PCRs using around 200 ng DNA, tens of thousands of T cell genomes. TCRdb's table, derived via immunoSEQ multiplex PCR, lists solely in-frame clones and lacks some. The table records approximately 2,300,000 clones, roughly 90% of them present only once. V lost 2 bases to trimming and J lost 4 bases, with 12 bases between them. The CDR3 consists of 15 residues. The germline CDR1 and CDR2 sequences are MNHEY and SVGAGI. Sequenced sample: naive CD4+ T cells from PBMCs. Subset indicated: CD45RA+ positively selected. The chain links TRBV6-5 to TRBJ1-3; the D is unclear. This receptor was identified in a man in his late teens or twenties in good health. Some clones in this sample may be carry-over from other donors' samples. The DNA for the CDR3 is TGTGCCAGCAGTTACGATCGCTCCCGCGGAAACACCATATATTTT. It codes for CASSYDRSRGNTIYF.